This passage covers 27 T cell receptor beta chains from one sample sequenced in a study of CD8 T cells in Susac syndrome. RNA in amounts of roughly 0.5 to 1 ug was reverse transcribed with random hexamers. TCRdb called the immunoSEQ multiplex PCR reads again in MiXCR, with one record for every CDR3 protein. In the table there are some 68,000 distinct CDR3 sequences, around 93% of which are singletons. The sequenced material came from CD4+ T cells from PBMCs. The receptors come from a human donor with Susac syndrome.

This sequence joins TRBV19 and TRBJ2-3; 9 bases are shared with TRBD2. The ends lost 3 bases at V and 2 bases at J; junction bases unmatched: 6. The germline gives CDR1 LNHDA, CDR2 SQIVND (reference sequence). The CDR3 contains 16 residues. The CDR3 loop is CASSIGRGGSTDTQYF. The CDR3 nucleotides are TGTGCCAGTAGTATCGGGCGGGGGGGTTCCACAGATACGCAGTATTTT. Based on the CDR3 plus reference TRBV19 and TRBJ2-3, the full variable domain is DGGITQSPKYLFRKEGQNVTLSCEQNLNHDAMYWYRQDPGQGLRLIYYSQIVNDFQKGDIAEGYSVSREKKESFPLTVTSAQKNPTAFYLCASSIGRGGSTDTQYFGPGTRLTVL.

The rearrangement joins TRBV5-4 to TRBJ1-1, with a possible D match to TRBD1 (5 bases). V shed 0 bases and J shed 3 bases, with 12 bases lying between them. The CDR3 is 15 amino acids. Germline CDR1 reads SGHNT; CDR2 reads YYREEE (reference sequence). CDR3 loop: CASSLAGRAYTEAFF. In DNA form, the CDR3 reads TGTGCCAGCAGCTTGGCCGGCAGGGCCTACACTGAAGCTTTCTTT.

This chain uses TRBV7-3 with TRBJ1-6, with D maybe TRBD1 (6 bases). This CDR3 has 16 amino acids. V lost 3 bases and J lost 6, with 15 bases in between. The germline gives CDR1 SGHTA, CDR2 FQGTGA. CDR3 nucleotides: TGTGCCAGCAGCTTCATTCCGGCAGGGGTTAATTCACCCCTCCACTTT. Translation: CASSFIPAGVNSPLHF.

In DNA form, the CDR3 reads TGTGCCAGCAGTCCACAGTTCTTACTAGCTGGTGAGCAGTTCTTC. Amino acids: CASSPQFLLAGEQFF. The chain carries TRBV2 and TRBJ2-1; D might be TRBD2 (6 bases). CDR1 and CDR2 from the germline V gene are SNHLY and FYNNEI. This CDR3 region has 15 residues. V was clipped by 5 bases and J by 9 bases, with 20 bases between them.

The V gene is TRBV27, the J gene TRBJ2-3; D is unresolved. CDR1 and CDR2 (germline): MNHEY, SMNVEV (reference sequence). CDR3 length: 13 amino acids. The V end was cut by 5 bases, the J end by 4 bases, with 10 bases between. The CDR3: CASSLNLADTQYF. As DNA, the CDR3 is TGTGCCAGCAGTCTCAACTTGGCAGATACGCAGTATTTT.

The chain employs TRBV30 and TRBJ2-6; D remains unclear. The germline CDR1 and CDR2 sequences are GTSNPN and SVGIG (reference sequence). This CDR3 is built from 15 residues. V lost 0 bases and J lost 2, with 8 bases in between. As DNA, the CDR3 is TGTGCCTGGAGTGTTGACACCCCTGGGGCCAACGTCCTGACTTTC. As protein: CAWSVDTPGANVLTF.

The J gene is TRBJ2-7, the V gene TRBV5-8; 7 nucleotides agree with TRBD1. CDR3 length equals 15 residues. Per the germline V gene, CDR1 is SGHTS and CDR2 is YDEGEE. The trim removed 4 bases at V and 8 bases at J, leaving 15 bases unmatched. The CDR3 nucleotides read TGTGCCAGCAGCGCCTCGGGACAGACCTACAAGCAGCAGTACTTC. It specifies CASSASGQTYKQQYF.

The rearrangement links TRBV15 to TRBJ2-3, with D uncertain. The germline V gene encodes CDR1 LNHNV and CDR2 YYDKDF (reference sequence). The CDR3 runs 14 residues. V lost 3 bases and J 2 bases, leaving 9 bases between the germline ends. The DNA for the CDR3 is TGTGCCACCAGCAGCGAGACCAACACAGATACGCAGTATTTT. Translation: CATSSETNTDTQYF.

The chain employs TRBV12-3 or TRBV12-4 and TRBJ1-5; possible D gene TRBD1, 6 bases. Trimming removed 6 bases from V and 5 bases from J, with 17 bases in between. The CDR3 spans 15 residues. The CDR3: CASSPGTGRYQPQHF. CDR3 DNA: TGTGCCAGCAGCCCCGGTACAGGGAGGTATCAGCCCCAGCATTTT.

V gene TRBV5-1 combines with J gene TRBJ2-1; D may be TRBD1 or TRBD2 (6 bases each). CDR3 length equals 15 residues. Germline CDR1 SGHRS, CDR2 YFSETQ. The V end lost 6 bases, the J end lost 6 bases, and 19 bases lay between the germline ends. The CDR3 here is CASKRGGQGINEQFF. The CDR3 DNA is TGCGCCAGCAAACGAGGAGGGCAGGGGATCAATGAGCAGTTCTTC.

The gene calls are TRBV4-2 and TRBJ2-5; 11 nucleotides match TRBD2. Germline V gene lookup returns CDR1 LGHNA and CDR2 YNFKEQ. The CDR3 is 17 amino acids. V was clipped by 1 base and J by 2 bases; unmatched bases: 6. CDR3 coding DNA: TGTGCCAGCAGCCAAGGTAGCGGGGGGGCCCGGCAAGAGACCCAGTACTTC. Amino acids: CASSQGSGGARQETQYF.

This clonotype was recorded a few times. CDR3 sequence: CASSSLAGGQETQYF. The CDR3 DNA follows: TGTGCCAGCAGTTCTCTAGCGGGGGGACAGGAGACCCAGTACTTC. The chain uses TRBV28 and TRBJ2-5; 11 nucleotides match TRBD2. CDR3 length: 15 residues. After removal of 4 bases from V and 5 bases from J, the junction contained 6 bases not matched to a gene. Looked up from germline, CDR1 is MDHEN and CDR2 is SYDVKM.

The rearrangement links TRBV5-1 to TRBJ1-1; TRBD1 matches at 11 bases. CDR1 SGHRS and CDR2 YFSETQ come from the germline V gene. The CDR3 runs to 14 residues. Trimming at V came to 5 bases and at J to 5 bases, leaving 5 bases not matched to a gene. For the CDR3, the DNA is TGCGCCAGCAGGTGGACAGGGGGCGAGACTGAAGCTTTCTTT. Protein: CASRWTGGETEAFF.

This clonotype was picked up one time. This sequence joins TRBV6-1 and TRBJ2-1; 8 positions agree with TRBD2. Trimming took 5 bases from V and 9 from J; bases not matched to a gene: 15. CDR1 is MNHNS, CDR2 SASEGT, per germline. The CDR3 runs 16 residues. The CDR3 DNA sequence: TGTGCCAGCAGTCCCCCAGTCCCGGGGGGGAGTAGTGAGCAGTTCTTC. Amino acids: CASSPPVPGGSSEQFF.

The chain links TRBV3-1 to TRBJ2-1, with 8 bases matching TRBD1. The CDR3 contains 13 residues. The V gene's germline CDR1 is LGHDT and CDR2 YNNKEL (reference sequence). Trimming took 4 bases from V and 15 from J; bases not matched to a gene: 11. The CDR3 DNA sequence: TGTGCCAGCAGCCTACCCAGGGGGCGCGTTATGTTCTTC. This codes for CASSLPRGRVMFF.

The chain joins TRBV20-1 to TRBJ2-3; D is tentatively TRBD1 or TRBD2 (6 bases each). The CDR3 covers 13 residues. Germline CDR1 is DFQATT and CDR2 is SNEGSKA (reference sequence). Trimming left V 5 bases short and J 3 bases short, with 12 bases between. Written as DNA, the CDR3 is TGCAGTGCTCACAGGGAGGAGACAGATACGCAGTATTTT. Translation gives CSAHREETDTQYF.

The DNA for the CDR3 is TGCGCCAGCAGCTTCGGGACTGTTACCTACGAGCAGTACTTC. It is translated as CASSFGTVTYEQYF. The gene calls are TRBV5-1 and TRBJ2-7; D possibly corresponds to TRBD2 (6 bases). Germline CDR1 and CDR2: SGHRS and YFSETQ. Trimming removed 2 bases at V and 2 bases at J, with 11 bases between. The CDR3 has 14 residues.

V gene TRBV29-1 combines with J gene TRBJ1-1, with D possibly TRBD1 on 6 matching bases. Germline V CDR1 and CDR2: SQVTM, ANQGSEA. The CDR3 sequence is 13 residues long. Deletions cut 4 bases from V and 4 bases from J, with 13 bases between. CDR3 sequence (DNA): TGCAGCGTTGGTGGGGGCCGGGGCACTGAAGCTTTCTTT. It specifies CSVGGGRGTEAFF.

The chain couples TRBV20-1 to TRBJ2-1, with 9 bases identical to TRBD2. With 5 bases clipped from V and 5 bases from J, the junction kept 7 bases outside the gene matches. Looked up from germline, CDR1 is DFQATT and CDR2 is SNEGSKA (reference sequence). The CDR3 sequence is 14 residues long. CDR3 protein: CSAASGDINNEQFF. As DNA, the CDR3 is TGCAGTGCTGCTAGCGGGGACATTAACAATGAGCAGTTCTTC.

This chain joins TRBV5-1 and TRBJ2-2; D might be TRBD1 (6 bases). Trimming took 0 bases from V and 11 from J, leaving 11 bases between them. Germline CDR1 reads SGHRS; CDR2 reads YFSETQ. The CDR3 consists of 13 residues. This chain's CDR3 is CASSLVGASELFF. The CDR3 DNA reads as TGCGCCAGCAGCTTGGTGGGGGCGAGTGAGCTGTTTTTT. The full variable domain, with the rest looked up from reference TRBV5-1 and TRBJ2-2, is KAGVTQTPRYLIKTRGQQVTLSCSPISGHRSVSWYQQTPGQGLQFLFEYFSETQRNKGNFPGRFSGRQFSNSRSEMNVSTLELGDSALYLCASSLVGASELFFGEGSRLTVL.

This chain connects TRBV28 to TRBJ2-6, with D maybe TRBD1 (7 bases). CDR3 length: 16 residues. With 6 bases removed from V and 2 bases from J, the gap between germline ends came to 14 bases. Germline V CDR1 and CDR2: MDHEN, SYDVKM. The CDR3 bases are TGTGCCAGCAGAAATGCAGGGGGGACTGGGGCCAACGTCCTGACTTTC. Its translation is CASRNAGGTGANVLTF. Complete variable domain (other parts from reference TRBV28 and TRBJ2-6): DVKVTQSSRYLVKRTGEKVFLECVQDMDHENMFWYRQDPGLGLRLIYFSYDVKMKEKGDIPEGYSVSREKKERFSLILESASTNQTSMYLCASRNAGGTGANVLTFGAGSRLTVL.

V and J are TRBV20-1 and TRBJ1-5, with D tentatively TRBD1 (6 bases). There are 13 residues in the CDR3. Germline assignment: CDR1 DFQATT and CDR2 SNEGSKA (reference sequence). With 4 bases removed from V and 6 bases from J, the gap between germline ends came to 13 bases. The CDR3 protein is CSAIAGVSQPQHF. In DNA, the CDR3 is TGCAGTGCTATAGCAGGGGTAAGTCAGCCCCAGCATTTT.

This clonotype was seen only a few times. This chain connects TRBV20-1 to TRBJ2-7; D not resolved. CDR3 size: 11 residues. V was cut by 3 bases and J by 5 bases, with 8 bases left in between. From germline, CDR1 is DFQATT and CDR2 SNEGSKA (reference sequence). The CDR3 protein is CSARHGNEQYF. CDR3 in DNA: TGCAGTGCTAGGCACGGCAACGAGCAGTACTTC.

This chain joins TRBV5-1 and TRBJ2-1; no definite D call. Germline-derived CDR1 and CDR2 are SGHRS and YFSETQ. The CDR3 has 15 amino acids. The germline V and J ends were trimmed by 4 bases and 2 bases, with 13 bases remaining between them. The CDR3 DNA follows: TGCGCCAGCAGCCCGATGGAGCAAGCCTACAATGAGCAGTTCTTC. Translated: CASSPMEQAYNEQFF.

V and J are TRBV27 and TRBJ1-6; D is unresolved. Between the trimmed V and J ends, which lost 8 bases and 8 bases, there was a span of 19 bases. The CDR3 covers 15 residues. CDR1 is MNHEY and CDR2 is SMNVEV in the germline V gene (reference sequence). CDR3 DNA: TGTGCCAGCTCTCCACGGAGGGTATGGGATTCACCCCTCCACTTT. It yields the protein CASSPRRVWDSPLHF.

The chain joins TRBV7-9 to TRBJ2-7; D perhaps matches TRBD1 (6 bases). CDR1 SEHNR and CDR2 FQNEAQ come from the germline V gene (reference sequence). V was shortened by 2 bases and J by 9 bases, with 23 bases between the two germline ends. This CDR3 comprises 16 residues. The CDR3: CASSLPGTTDRRVQYF. The CDR3 coding sequence is TGTGCCAGCAGCTTACCCGGGACAACCGACCGCAGAGTGCAGTACTTC.

The chain joins TRBV19 to TRBJ2-5; 7 bases fit TRBD2. In germline, CDR1 is LNHDA, CDR2 SQIVND (reference sequence). The CDR3 extends over 15 amino acids. The junction had 6 bases not matched to a gene; V was cut back by 3 bases and J by 2 bases. DNA of the CDR3: TGTGCCAGTAGTATGGCAGCTAGCGGACAAGAGACCCAGTACTTC. It yields the protein CASSMAASGQETQYF.